Following are 14 T cell receptor beta chains from one sample sequenced in a study of response to subunit inactivated influenza vaccine. TCRdb reanalysed the RT-PCR reads using MiXCR and keeps one entry per CDR3 protein. The table has about 780,000 distinct CDR3 sequences, around a sixth seen once; the top ten hold roughly a tenth. The sequencing used PBMCs from blood, collected about 5 days after vaccination. Receptors were obtained from a man in his forties or fifties who received an inactivated influenza vaccine.

This clonotype has ten or more counts. The chain employs TRBV10-3 and TRBJ1-3; the D is unclear. Trimming cost V 0 bases and J 0 bases, with 9 bases left between them. The CDR3 length is 16 residues. CDR1 ENHRY and CDR2 SYGVKD come from the germline V gene. In nucleotides, the CDR3 is TGTGCCATCAGTGAGTCGACGGGTGGCTCTGGAAACACCATATATTTT. It encodes CAISESTGGSGNTIYF.

This clonotype was observed many times. The J gene is TRBJ2-3, the V gene TRBV5-1; D remains unclear. CDR3 length equals 12 residues. The V end lost 7 bases, the J end lost 0 bases, and 6 bases lay between the germline ends. Germline loops: CDR1 SGHRS, CDR2 YFSETQ. The DNA of the CDR3 is TGCGCCAGCGGAACTAGCACAGATACGCAGTATTTT. It specifies CASGTSTDTQYF.

The genes are TRBV10-2 and TRBJ2-7; D uncertain. The CDR3 sequence is 13 residues long. Trimming removed 3 bases from V and 5 bases from J, with 11 bases in between. Looked up from germline, CDR1 is WSHSY and CDR2 is SAAADI. For the CDR3, the DNA is TGCGCCAGCAGTGAAGGCCGAGGCCACGAGCAGTACTTC. The encoded protein is CASSEGRGHEQYF.

This clonotype was seen more than once but under ten times. The V gene is TRBV18, the J gene TRBJ2-2; weak D call: TRBD2 (6 bases). Germline CDR1 KGHSH, CDR2 LQKENI. The CDR3 has 16 residues. V lost 1 base and J lost 3, with 12 bases in between. CDR3 sequence: CASSPLTSQYTGELFF. As DNA, the CDR3 is TGTGCCAGCTCACCACTCACTAGCCAATACACCGGGGAGCTGTTTTTT.

This clonotype was seen a handful of times. This chain uses TRBV3-1 with TRBJ2-7; tentative D call: TRBD1 (6 bases). V lost 0 bases, J lost 2 bases, and 14 bases lay in between. This CDR3 is 16 amino acids long. Germline values: CDR1 LGHDT, CDR2 YNNKEL (reference sequence). This CDR3 reads CASSQEEGVFTYEQYF. The CDR3 coding sequence is TGTGCCAGCAGCCAAGAAGAGGGGGTTTTCACCTACGAGCAGTACTTC.

The genes are TRBV7-2 and TRBJ2-7, with D maybe TRBD2 (6 bases). CDR3 length equals 14 residues. CDR1 and CDR2 from the germline V gene are SGHTA and FQGNSA. V shed 4 bases and J shed 3 bases, with 13 bases lying between them. The CDR3 protein is CASSSQQGGYEQYF. The CDR3 region has the DNA TGTGCCAGCAGCTCTCAGCAGGGAGGCTACGAGCAGTACTTC.

This clonotype was counted between two and nine times. This chain uses TRBV24-1 with TRBJ2-2; D call uncertain. From germline, CDR1 is KGHDR and CDR2 SFDVKD. This CDR3 comprises 14 residues. V shed 0 bases and J shed 6 bases, with 7 bases lying between them. CDR3 DNA: TGTGCCACCAGTGATTTGCGGGTTTCCGGGGAGCTGTTTTTT. It is translated as CATSDLRVSGELFF.

This clonotype was counted ten times or more. The chain couples TRBV25-1 to TRBJ2-3; no clear D gene. The CDR3 has 14 residues. The V and J ends lost 4 bases and 2 bases respectively, with 10 bases between them. CDR1 is MGHDK, CDR2 SYGVNS, per germline. CDR3 loop: CASSVEGFTDTQYF. For the CDR3, the DNA is TGTGCCAGCAGTGTAGAAGGGTTCACAGATACGCAGTATTTT.

This clonotype was counted many times. This chain joins TRBV6-5 and TRBJ1-2, with unresolved D. The V end lost 0 bases, the J end lost 1 base, and 12 bases lay between the germline ends. CDR1 and CDR2 (germline): MNHEY, SVGAGI. The CDR3 loop spans 16 amino acids. CDR3 sequence: CASSYSPGRNNYGYTF. In DNA form, the CDR3 reads TGTGCCAGCAGTTACTCGCCTGGACGGAATAACTATGGCTACACCTTC.

The chain uses TRBV10-3 and TRBJ2-7; unclear D gene. Per the germline V gene, CDR1 is ENHRY and CDR2 is SYGVKD. Deletions cut 4 bases from V and 4 bases from J, with 11 bases between. This CDR3 comprises 13 residues. The CDR3: CAISVLGKYEQYF. In DNA form, the CDR3 reads TGTGCCATCAGTGTTCTAGGAAAGTACGAGCAGTACTTC.

This clonotype has more than one count but fewer than ten. The junction differs from germline at one of its ends, possibly a read error. The chain employs TRBV6-1 and TRBJ1-3; D uncertain. In germline, CDR1 is MNHNS, CDR2 SASEGT. The CDR3 runs to 18 residues. The chain's CDR3 is CAISEATGRRSSGNTIYF. The CDR3 region has the DNA TGTGCCATCAGTGAAGCGACCGGGCGACGAAGCTCTGGAAACACCATATATTTT.

The chain is built from TRBV9 and TRBJ2-1, with TRBD2 as a possible D gene (6 bases). This CDR3 has 17 amino acids. CDR1 is SGDLS and CDR2 is YYNGEE in the germline V gene. V was shortened by 0 bases and J by 0 bases, with 13 bases between the two germline ends. The CDR3 spells CASSVDPSASSYNEQFF. CDR3 DNA sequence: TGTGCCAGCAGCGTAGATCCTAGCGCGAGCTCCTACAATGAGCAGTTCTTC. The full variable domain, with the rest looked up from reference TRBV9 and TRBJ2-1, is DSGVTQTPKHLITATGQRVTLRCSPRSGDLSVYWYQQSLDQGLQFLIQYYNGEERAKGNILERFSAQQFPDLHSELNLSSLELGDSALYFCASSVDPSASSYNEQFFGPGTRLTVL.

This chain connects TRBV10-3 to TRBJ2-7, with 12 positions matching TRBD2. This CDR3 has 14 residues. After removal of 6 bases from V and 5 bases from J, the junction contained 5 bases not matched to a gene. Germline V gene data show CDR1 as ENHRY and CDR2 as SYGVKD. Written as DNA, the CDR3 is TGTGCCATCAGCAAAACTAGCGGGAGGAACGAGCAGTACTTC. This codes for CAISKTSGRNEQYF.

The sample holds a few counts of this clonotype. The V call is TRBV15, the J call TRBJ2-3, with D perhaps TRBD1 or TRBD2 (5 bases each). The CDR3 runs 16 residues. V lost 3 bases and J lost 1, with 14 bases in between. From germline, CDR1 is LNHNV and CDR2 YYDKDF (reference sequence). CDR3 region: CATSRASGPGTDTQYF. The CDR3, as DNA: TGTGCCACCAGCAGGGCATCGGGACCAGGCACAGATACGCAGTATTTT.